This T cell receptor beta chain was observed in a study of cytomegalovirus exposure and HLA in healthy donors. Sequencing was performed with immunoSEQ multiplex PCR; in TCRdb, only in-frame clones are kept and a portion is missing. This table has about 170,000 clones, around nine tenths appearing once. Findings and caveats of the study: Reports described diagnosis of cytomegalovirus status by the classifier as highly specific and sensitive. The study recorded 150 to 200 TCR beta chains that were cytomegalovirus-associated. Within the approximately 110 validation repertoires, first-cohort TCR clusters tended to co-occur, according to a later analysis.

J was trimmed by 6 bases and V by 2 bases; bases with no gene match: 1. The CDR3 loop spans 13 amino acids. CDR1 and CDR2 from the germline V gene are SGHRS and YFSETQ. For this clone: Its antigen is still unknown.

Specimen: PBMCs. This clonotype was obtained from a woman younger than 45 in good health and CMV-seronegative. The rearrangement links TRBV5-1 to TRBJ2-1; the match to TRBD1 covers 8 bases. CDR3 DNA sequence: TGCGCCAGCAGCTTCACAGGGGGCAATGAGCAGTTCTTC. Translating gives CASSFTGGNEQFF.